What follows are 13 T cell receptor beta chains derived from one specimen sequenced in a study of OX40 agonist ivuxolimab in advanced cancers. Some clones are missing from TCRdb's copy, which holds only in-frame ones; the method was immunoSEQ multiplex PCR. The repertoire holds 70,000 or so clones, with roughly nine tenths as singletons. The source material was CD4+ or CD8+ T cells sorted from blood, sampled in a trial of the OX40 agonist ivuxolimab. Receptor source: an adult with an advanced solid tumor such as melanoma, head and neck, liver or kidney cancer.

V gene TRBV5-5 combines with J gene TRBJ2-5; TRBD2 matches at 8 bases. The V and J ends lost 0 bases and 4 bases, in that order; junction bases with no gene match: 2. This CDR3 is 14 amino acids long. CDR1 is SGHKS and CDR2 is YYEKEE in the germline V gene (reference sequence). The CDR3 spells CASSLGLAGETQYF. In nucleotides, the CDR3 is TGTGCCAGCAGCTTGGGGCTAGCGGGAGAGACCCAGTACTTC.

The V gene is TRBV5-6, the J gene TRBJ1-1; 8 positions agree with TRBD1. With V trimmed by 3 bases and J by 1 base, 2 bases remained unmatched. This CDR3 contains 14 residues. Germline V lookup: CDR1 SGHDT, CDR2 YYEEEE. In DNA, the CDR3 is TGTGCCAGCAGCTGGGGGACAGGGAACACTGAAGCTTTCTTT. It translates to CASSWGTGNTEAFF.

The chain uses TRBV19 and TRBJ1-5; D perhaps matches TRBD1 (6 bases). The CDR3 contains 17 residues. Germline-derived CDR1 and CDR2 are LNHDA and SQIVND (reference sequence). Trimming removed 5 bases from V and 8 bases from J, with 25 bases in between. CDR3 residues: CASSVGWGAVAREPQHF. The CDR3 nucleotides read TGTGCCAGTAGTGTGGGGTGGGGGGCTGTCGCGCGGGAGCCCCAGCATTTT.

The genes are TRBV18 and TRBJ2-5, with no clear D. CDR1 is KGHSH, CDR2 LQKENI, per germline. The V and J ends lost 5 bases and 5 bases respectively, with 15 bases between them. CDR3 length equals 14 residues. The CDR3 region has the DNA TGTGCCAGCTCAACCCAGGACGGGTCGGAGACCCAGTACTTC. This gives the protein CASSTQDGSETQYF.

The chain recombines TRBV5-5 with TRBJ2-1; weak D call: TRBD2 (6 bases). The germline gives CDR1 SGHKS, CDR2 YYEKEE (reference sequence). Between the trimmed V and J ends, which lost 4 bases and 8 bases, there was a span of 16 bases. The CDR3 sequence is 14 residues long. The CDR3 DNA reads TGTGCCAGCAGCCGACGGGACTCCTTCGATGAGCAGTTCTTC. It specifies CASSRRDSFDEQFF.

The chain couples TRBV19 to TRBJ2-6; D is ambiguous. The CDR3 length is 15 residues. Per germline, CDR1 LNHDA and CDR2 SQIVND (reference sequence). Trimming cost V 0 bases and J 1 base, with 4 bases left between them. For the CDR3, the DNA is TGTGCCAGTAGTATAGAGGGGTCTGGGGCCAACGTCCTGACTTTC. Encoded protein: CASSIEGSGANVLTF.

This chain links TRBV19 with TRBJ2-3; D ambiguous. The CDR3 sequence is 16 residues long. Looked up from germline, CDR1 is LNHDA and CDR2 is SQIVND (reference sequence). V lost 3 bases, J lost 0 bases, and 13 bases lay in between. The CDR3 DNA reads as TGTGCCAGTAGTATTTTAGTCGCTCCCAGCACAGATACGCAGTATTTT. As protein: CASSILVAPSTDTQYF.

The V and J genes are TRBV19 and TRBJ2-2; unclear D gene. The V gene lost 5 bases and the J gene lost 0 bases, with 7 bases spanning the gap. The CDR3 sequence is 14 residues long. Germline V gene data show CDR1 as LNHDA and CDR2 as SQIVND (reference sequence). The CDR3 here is CASSAYANTGELFF. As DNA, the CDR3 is TGTGCCAGTAGTGCCTACGCGAACACCGGGGAGCTGTTTTTT.

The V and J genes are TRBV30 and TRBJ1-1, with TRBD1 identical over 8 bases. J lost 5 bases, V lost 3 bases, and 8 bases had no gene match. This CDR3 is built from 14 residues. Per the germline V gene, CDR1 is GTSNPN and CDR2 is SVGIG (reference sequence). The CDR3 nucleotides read TGTGCCTGGAGCCGAGGACAGGGTTTTACTGAAGCTTTCTTT. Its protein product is CAWSRGQGFTEAFF.

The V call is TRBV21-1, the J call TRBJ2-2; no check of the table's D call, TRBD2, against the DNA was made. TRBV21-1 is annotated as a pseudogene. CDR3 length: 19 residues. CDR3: CASSIRTSGGPPNTGELFF. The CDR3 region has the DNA TGTGCCAGCAGCATCCGGACTAGCGGGGGACCTCCGAACACCGGGGAGCTGTTTTTT.

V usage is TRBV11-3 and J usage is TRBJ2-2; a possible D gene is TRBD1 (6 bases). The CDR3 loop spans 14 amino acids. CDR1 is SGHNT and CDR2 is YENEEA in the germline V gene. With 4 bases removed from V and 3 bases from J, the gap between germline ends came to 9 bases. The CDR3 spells CASSSAGDTGELFF. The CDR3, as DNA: TGTGCCAGCAGCTCTGCAGGGGACACCGGGGAGCTGTTTTTT.

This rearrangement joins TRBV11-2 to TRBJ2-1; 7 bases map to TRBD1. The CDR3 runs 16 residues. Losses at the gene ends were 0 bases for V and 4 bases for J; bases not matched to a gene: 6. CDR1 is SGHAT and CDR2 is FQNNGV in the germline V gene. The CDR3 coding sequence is TGTGCCAGCAGCTTAGACATCCAGGACAGGTACAATGAGCAGTTCTTC. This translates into CASSLDIQDRYNEQFF.

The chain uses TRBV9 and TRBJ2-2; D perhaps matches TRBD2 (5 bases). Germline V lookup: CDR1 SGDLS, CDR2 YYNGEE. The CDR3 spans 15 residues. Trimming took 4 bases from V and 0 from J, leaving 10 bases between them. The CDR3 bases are TGTGCCAGCAGCCCGACTACGACGAACACCGGGGAGCTGTTTTTT. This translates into CASSPTTTNTGELFF.